This T cell receptor (beta chain) was profiled in a study of blood T cell repertoires in COVID-19. Study-level information: Samples of COVID-19 (acute and convalescent) were obtained from the United States, Italy and Spain. T cells, B-cell-depleted T cells, or PBMCs provided the cDNA or gDNA that served as material.

Seattle participants joined during active infection and were tracked over time. CDR1 and CDR2 from the germline V gene are KGHSH and LQKENI. This CDR3 comprises 14 residues. In the authors' methods: Counts of nucleated cells, estimated from reference gene primer amplification, were obtained. Here immunoSEQ multiplex PCR was the method, and the copy in TCRdb shows in-frame clones only, minus some. V and J calls and clone size follow that table, whereas D and trimming were derived from the DNA. The sample includes approximately 210,000 clones, 84% of them seen just once. Comment on this clone: Mismatch with germline at one junction end may stem from a read error.

The clonotype comes from a woman at least 80 years old with COVID-19, enrolled during active disease. J is TRBJ2-1 and V is TRBV18; 9 nucleotides agree with TRBD2. Sequencing was performed on peripheral blood. The chain's CDR3 is CASSLIAGENAQFF. Written as DNA, the CDR3 is TGTGCCAGCTCACTCATAGCGGGAGAAAATGCGCAGTTCTTC.